The sequence of this TCR beta chain was determined in a study of early T cells in non-severe SARS-CoV-2 infection. Study-level information: It was bulk RNA from unsorted whole blood that was sequenced, and the chains were unpaired.

Germline CDR1 is SGHDT and CDR2 is YYEEEE. This CDR3 region has 16 residues. Trimming pared 1 base from V and 0 bases from J, leaving 13 bases between. This clonotype turned up a few times. Its specificity is not known. Each cDNA molecule carried a unique molecular identifier. TCRdb itself ran the 5' RACE reads through MiXCR, one entry per CDR3 protein. The sample has 70,000 to 95,000 distinct CDR3 sequences, approximately 16% seen once. Study-wide results and limits: Private and CD4 specificities were missed by VDJdb matching, which favored anti-spike CD8 responses.

The sample comprised whole blood. V is TRBV5-6 and J is TRBJ1-1; perhaps TRBD1 as D (5 bases). This clonotype was sampled from an adult who was a healthcare worker with PCR-confirmed SARS-CoV-2 infection or an uninfected control (not recorded which). The CDR3 is CASSLRGSYMNTEAFF. The CDR3 coding sequence is TGTGCCAGCAGCTTGCGGGGGTCGTATATGAACACTGAAGCTTTCTTT.